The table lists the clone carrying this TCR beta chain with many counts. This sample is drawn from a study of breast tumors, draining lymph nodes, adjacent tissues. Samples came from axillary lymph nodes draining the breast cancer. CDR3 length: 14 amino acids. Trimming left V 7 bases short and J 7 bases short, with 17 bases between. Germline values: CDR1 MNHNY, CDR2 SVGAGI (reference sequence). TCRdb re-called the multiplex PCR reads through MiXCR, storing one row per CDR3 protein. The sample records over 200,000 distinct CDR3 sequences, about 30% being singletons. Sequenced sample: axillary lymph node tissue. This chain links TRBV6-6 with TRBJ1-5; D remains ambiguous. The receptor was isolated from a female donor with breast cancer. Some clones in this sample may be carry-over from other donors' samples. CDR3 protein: CASTFDGSQQPQHF. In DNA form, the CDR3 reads TGTGCCAGCACCTTCGACGGGTCACAACAGCCCCAGCATTTT.